This is a list of T cell receptor beta chains from one sample in a study of T cell responses to AZD1222 COVID-19 vaccine. Here immunoSEQ multiplex PCR was the method, and the copy in TCRdb shows in-frame clones only, minus some. The data show around 120,000 clones, with roughly 91% seen just once and roughly 10% held by the top ten. Sequences were derived from peripheral blood, sampled on day 0 of MenACWY control vaccination. These receptors came from an adult in good health. The CDR3 runs from the conserved cysteine through the conserved F or W. The D gene is left open where the match is weak. A row's size may be missing; if present it is once, few, many or a size class.

D gene,V gene,clone size,J gene,CDR3 DNA,CDR3 protein
TRBD1,TRBV7-8,NA,TRBJ2-2,TGTGCCAGCGAACCTTGGACAGGGAAGTCCCACACCGGGGAGCTGTTTTTT,CASEPWTGKSHTGELFF
NA,TRBV27,NA,TRBJ2-3,TGTGCCAGCCGGGACGCAAGGATCACAGATACGCAGTATTTT,CASRDARITDTQYF
NA,TRBV7-9,NA,TRBJ1-2,TGTGCCAGCAGCTCAAGGGGAGGGTATGGCTACACCTTC,CASSSRGGYGYTF
NA,TRBV30,NA,TRBJ1-1,TGTGCCTGGAAGGCGGACGGGCCACGGGCTTTCTTT,CAWKADGPRAFF
TRBD2,TRBV19,NA,TRBJ2-1,TGTGCCAGTAGTGGGGCTAGCGGGGGGTCCTACAATGAGCAGTTCTTC,CASSGASGGSYNEQFF
NA,TRBV2,NA,TRBJ2-2,TGTGCCAGCACCAGAAGTATCGGGAGCAACACCGGGGAGCTGTTTTTT,CASTRSIGSNTGELFF
TRBD1,TRBV30,once,TRBJ1-4,TGTGCCTGGAGCCCCGGGACAGGGGGCTTTCGGGGTAATGAAAAACTGTTTTTT,CAWSPGTGGFRGNEKLFF
TRBD2,TRBV11-3,NA,TRBJ2-1,TGTGCCAGCAGTACTAGCGGGAGGGCTTTCGGCAATGAGCAGTTCTTC,CASSTSGRAFGNEQFF
NA,TRBV2,NA,TRBJ1-1,TGTGCCAGCAGTAAGGGGCCGAACACTGAAGCTTTCTTT,CASSKGPNTEAFF
TRBD1,TRBV5-4,few,TRBJ2-1,TGTGCCAGCACCCCGGAACAGGGGGACAATGAGCAGTTCTTC,CASTPEQGDNEQFF
TRBD2,TRBV5-1,NA,TRBJ2-7,TGCGCCAGCAGCCCGGGACTAGCGGGAGCTGGAAGCTACGAGCAGTACTTC,CASSPGLAGAGSYEQYF
NA,TRBV2,NA,TRBJ2-2,TGTGCCAGCAGTGGACACCCGGGGTCCACCGGGGAGCTGTTTTTT,CASSGHPGSTGELFF
TRBD2,TRBV2,NA,TRBJ2-1,TGTGCCAGCAGTGACGGGACTAGCGTAAGTGAGCAGTTCTTC,CASSDGTSVSEQFF
TRBD1,TRBV12-5,NA,TRBJ1-4,TGTGCTAGTGGTACCGGGACAGGGTTTAGTGAAAAACTGTTTTTT,CASGTGTGFSEKLFF
TRBD2,TRBV19,once,TRBJ2-7,TGTGCCAGTAGTATCTCATCCGGGACTAGCGACTCCTACGAGCAGTACTTC,CASSISSGTSDSYEQYF
TRBD1,TRBV5-8,NA,TRBJ2-5,TGTGCCAGCAGCTTGGGACAGGGACAGGGAGAGACCCAGTACTTC,CASSLGQGQGETQYF
NA,TRBV10-3,NA,TRBJ1-2,TGTGCCATCAGTGAGGGTAGTGCAGGGTCGGACTATGGCTACACCTTC,CAISEGSAGSDYGYTF
TRBD1,TRBV4-3,NA,TRBJ2-7,TGCGCCAGCAGCCCCGACACACAGGGGGCACGGTTATACGAGCAGTACTTC,CASSPDTQGARLYEQYF
TRBD1,TRBV27,NA,TRBJ1-2,TGTGCCAGCAGTTCACAGGGGGTCTATGGCTACACCTTC,CASSSQGVYGYTF
TRBD1,TRBV7-8,few,TRBJ1-2,TGTGCCAGCAGCCAAGGGACAGGGAGGCCCCGGGGCTACACCTTC,CASSQGTGRPRGYTF
TRBD1,TRBV3-1/TRBV3-2,NA,TRBJ2-6,TGTGCCAGCAGCCAAGAACAGGGGTTTGGGGCCAACGTCCTGACTTTC,CASSQEQGFGANVLTF
NA,TRBV30,NA,TRBJ1-2,TGTGCCTGGAGTCAGATTTATGGCTACACCTTC,CAWSQIYGYTF
TRBD1,TRBV7-9,NA,TRBJ1-5,TGTGCCAGCAGCGCGGACAGGGAGGCCAATCAGCCCCAGCATTTT,CASSADREANQPQHF
NA,TRBV18,NA,TRBJ2-7,TGTGCCAGCTCAGCCGGGACCAGCTCCTACGAGCAGTACTTC,CASSAGTSSYEQYF
NA,TRBV5-8,NA,TRBJ2-1,TGTGCCAGCAGCCCCGCATCGTTATTACGGTTCTTC,CASSPASLLRFF
NA,TRBV18,few,TRBJ2-7,TGTGCCAGCTCATCTCCCTCCTACGAGCAGTACTTC,CASSSPSYEQYF
NA,TRBV11-3,many,TRBJ2-7,TGTGCCAGCAGCTTGACTCCCAGCTCCTACGAGCAGTACTTC,CASSLTPSSYEQYF